Below are 23 T cell receptor beta chains sequenced from a single sample in a study of blood T cells in healthy people across ages. A second about 6 to 12 cycle PCR used barcoded and J-beta primers. TCRdb itself ran the 5' RACE reads through MiXCR, one entry per CDR3 protein. The sample contains about 780,000 distinct CDR3 sequences, about a quarter of which appear only once. The sample was also reused in another study, on T cells of mothers and their children.

The specimen was blood. These receptors were obtained from a boy between 10 and 17 years old in good health.

The CDR3 DNA reads as TGTGCCAGCAGCGCGACAGGGAGCTATGGCTACACCTTC. This translates into CASSATGSYGYTF. The J gene is TRBJ1-2, the V gene TRBV7-2; 7 nucleotides match TRBD1. Per germline, CDR1 SGHTA and CDR2 FQGNSA. V shed 5 bases, J shed 4 bases, and the junction held 4 bases outside the gene matches. CDR3 length: 13 amino acids.

This clonotype has only a few counts. V gene TRBV5-4 combines with J gene TRBJ2-3; D not certain. The CDR3 runs 13 residues. Deletions cut 4 bases from V and 5 bases from J, with 11 bases between. The V gene's germline CDR1 is SGHNT and CDR2 YYREEE (reference sequence). The CDR3 is CASSAQIQDTQYF. CDR3 bases: TGTGCCAGCAGCGCCCAAATACAAGATACGCAGTATTTT.

The gene calls are TRBV10-3 and TRBJ2-1; D is possibly TRBD2 (5 bases). Germline CDR1 is ENHRY and CDR2 is SYGVKD. The CDR3 contains 12 residues. The germline V and J ends were trimmed by 6 bases and 5 bases, with 8 bases remaining between them. The CDR3 protein is CAISGIDNEQFF. The CDR3 DNA sequence: TGTGCCATCAGCGGGATAGACAATGAGCAGTTCTTC.

V usage is TRBV29-1 and J usage is TRBJ2-5; D is possibly TRBD2 (6 bases). V was clipped by 4 bases and J by 0 bases, with 15 bases between them. There are 15 residues in the CDR3. Germline V gene lookup returns CDR1 SQVTM and CDR2 ANQGSEA. This CDR3 is CSVVYLAFNQETQYF. As DNA, the CDR3 is TGCAGCGTTGTTTATCTAGCGTTCAACCAAGAGACCCAGTACTTC.

The V gene is TRBV10-2, the J gene TRBJ1-4, with D unresolved. V was clipped by 8 bases and J by 4 bases, with 14 bases between them. CDR1 and CDR2 (germline): WSHSY, SAAADI. The CDR3 totals 14 residues. Written as DNA, the CDR3 is TGCGCCAGCGGGTCGGCAGCGGTTAATGAAAAACTGTTTTTT. This translates into CASGSAAVNEKLFF.

The rearrangement links TRBV29-1 to TRBJ2-2, with TRBD2 matching 7 bases. The CDR3 length is 12 residues. From germline, CDR1 is SQVTM and CDR2 ANQGSEA. CDR3 DNA sequence: TGCGCGGGCGGGAGTTCCACCGGGGAGCTGTTTTTT. Its translation is CAGGSSTGELFF.

This clonotype was seen a few times. This chain connects TRBV27 to TRBJ2-1; TRBD2 matches 7 bases. The J call may be in error: the DNA end matches TRBJ2-7 better. The CDR3 loop spans 14 amino acids. Germline assignment: CDR1 MNHEY and CDR2 SMNVEV (reference sequence). CDR3 sequence reads: CASSSSGAHYEQYF. In DNA form, the CDR3 reads TGTGCCAGCAGTTCGAGCGGGGCTCACTACGAGCAGTACTTC.

This clonotype was counted a few times. The chain recombines TRBV5-1 with TRBJ2-1; D may be TRBD1 (6 bases). V was clipped by 6 bases and J by 6 bases, with 13 bases between them. Germline lookup yields CDR1 SGHRS and CDR2 YFSETQ. The CDR3 length is 13 residues. The CDR3 nucleotides are TGCGCCAGCATCCCTGTAGGGGGCAATGAGCAGTTCTTC. This encodes CASIPVGGNEQFF.

This clonotype was seen a few times. This chain joins TRBV7-6 and TRBJ1-4; D remains ambiguous. The CDR3 loop spans 16 amino acids. Germline V gene sequence: CDR1 SGHVS, CDR2 FNYEAQ. Trimming pared 2 bases from V and 6 bases from J, leaving 16 bases between. This chain's CDR3 is CASSLKGRFLDEKLFF. The CDR3 DNA sequence: TGTGCCAGCAGCTTAAAGGGCAGGTTCCTAGATGAAAAACTGTTTTTT.

The chain combines TRBV20-1 with TRBJ1-4; 7 bases fit TRBD1. The length of the CDR3 is 13 residues. The germline gives CDR1 DFQATT, CDR2 SNEGSKA (reference sequence). The V segment lost 7 bases and the J segment 4 bases; nucleotides outside the gene matches: 6. The CDR3 DNA sequence: TGCAGTGTTCCGGACAGGAATAATGAAAAACTGTTTTTT. Its translation is CSVPDRNNEKLFF.

This clonotype has only a few counts. V usage is TRBV30 and J usage is TRBJ2-7, with unresolved D. CDR1 GTSNPN and CDR2 SVGIG come from the germline V gene (reference sequence). V was shortened by 5 bases and J by 5 bases, with 16 bases between the two germline ends. CDR3 length: 13 amino acids. CDR3 protein: CAWDWVGNDEQYF. For the CDR3, the DNA is TGTGCCTGGGACTGGGTGGGGAACGACGAGCAGTACTTC.

This clonotype was picked up a small number of times. The genes are TRBV7-9 and TRBJ2-1; TRBD2 matches at 11 bases. Germline loops: CDR1 SEHNR, CDR2 FQNEAQ (reference sequence). The ends lost 8 bases at V and 3 bases at J; junction bases unmatched: 15. The CDR3 contains 18 residues. The CDR3 DNA sequence: TGTGCCAGCGGTTCCTCAATAGCGGGAGGGCCTATCTACAATGAGCAGTTCTTC. Translating it yields CASGSSIAGGPIYNEQFF.

The table lists this clonotype with a few counts. The V gene is TRBV12-3 or TRBV12-4, the J gene TRBJ2-7; 7 nucleotides line up with TRBD1. The junction had 14 bases not matched to a gene; V was cut back by 6 bases and J by 3 bases. This CDR3 region has 16 residues. The CDR3 here is CASRSALGTVNYEQYF. The CDR3, as DNA: TGTGCCAGCAGGAGTGCCCTCGGGACAGTCAACTACGAGCAGTACTTC.

This chain's CDR3 is CASSEGGYTNEKLFF. The DNA of the CDR3 is TGTGCCAGCAGTGAGGGAGGGTATACTAATGAAAAACTGTTTTTT. V and J are TRBV2 and TRBJ1-4; D gene unclear. The CDR3 is made up of 15 amino acids. Germline-derived CDR1 and CDR2 are SNHLY and FYNNEI. Between the trimmed V and J ends, which lost 3 bases and 2 bases, there was a span of 10 bases.

This clonotype was recorded a few times. Here the CDR3 DNA reads TGCAGCGTGAGTAAGACAGGTGGCCGTTGGGGAGAAAAACTGTTTTTT. Protein: CSVSKTGGRWGEKLFF. V usage is TRBV29-1 and J usage is TRBJ1-4; the D gene is possibly TRBD1 (6 bases). Germline lookup yields CDR1 SQVTM and CDR2 ANQGSEA. V lost 6 bases and J 8 bases, leaving 25 bases between the germline ends. This CDR3 contains 16 residues.

In nucleotides, the CDR3 is TGTGCCAGCAGCTTAGCTACAGGGCTCGGAAACATTCAGTACTTC. It translates to CASSLATGLGNIQYF. The J gene is TRBJ2-4, the V gene TRBV7-9; the D gene is possibly TRBD1 (6 bases). V was trimmed by 0 bases and J by 6 bases, leaving 12 bases between them. The CDR3 totals 15 residues. Germline V CDR1 and CDR2: SEHNR, FQNEAQ (reference sequence). The whole variable domain, remainder taken from reference TRBV7-9 and TRBJ2-4, is DTGVSQNPRHKITKRGQNVTFRCDPISEHNRLYWYRQTLGQGPEFLTYFQNEAQLEKSRLLSDRFSAERPKGSFSTLEIQRTEQGDSAMYLCASSLATGLGNIQYFGAGTRLSVL.

This clonotype was observed a handful of times. The rearrangement uses TRBV20-1 and TRBJ2-7; D gene uncertain. Germline V CDR1 and CDR2: DFQATT, SNEGSKA (reference sequence). This CDR3 has 17 residues. With 1 base removed from V and 0 bases from J, the gap between germline ends came to 19 bases. The CDR3 DNA is TGCAGTGCTAGAGTGAGGTCCCTGCAACTATTCTCCTACGAGCAGTACTTC. Residues: CSARVRSLQLFSYEQYF.

This clonotype was picked up a small number of times. This chain links TRBV2 with TRBJ2-6; D possibly corresponds to TRBD1 (6 bases). This CDR3 region has 16 residues. Germline V gene data show CDR1 as SNHLY and CDR2 as FYNNEI. Trimming took 6 bases from V and 0 from J, leaving 12 bases between them. The CDR3 sequence: CASRQDSDSGANVLTF. CDR3 nucleotides: TGTGCCAGCAGGCAGGACAGCGACTCTGGGGCCAACGTCCTGACTTTC. Full variable domain (rest looked up from reference TRBV2 and TRBJ2-6): EPEVTQTPSHQVTQMGQEVILRCVPISNHLYFYWYRQILGQKVEFLVSFYNNEISEKSEIFDDQFSVERPDGSNFTLKIRSTKLEDSAMYFCASRQDSDSGANVLTFGAGSRLTVL.

The gene calls are TRBV7-2 and TRBJ2-5, with 8 bases aligning to TRBD2. Losses at the gene ends were 5 bases for V and 5 bases for J; bases not matched to a gene: 7. The CDR3 totals 14 residues. Germline V gene data show CDR1 as SGHTA and CDR2 as FQGNSA. CDR3: CASSPTTGGETQYF. DNA of the CDR3: TGTGCCAGCAGCCCAACCACGGGGGGGGAGACCCAGTACTTC.

A few counts support this clonotype. The chain employs TRBV5-1 and TRBJ2-1, with 8 bases fitting TRBD2. J gave up 3 bases and V 5 bases, and 7 bases lay outside the gene matches. Germline assignment: CDR1 SGHRS and CDR2 YFSETQ. This CDR3 is built from 15 residues. DNA for the CDR3: TGCGCCAGCAGGTTAGCGGGGTTTTTCTACAATGAGCAGTTCTTC. Translation gives CASRLAGFFYNEQFF.

The chain is built from TRBV12-3 or TRBV12-4 and TRBJ2-5; TRBD2 agrees at 10 bases. V shed 7 bases and J 7 bases; nucleotides not matched to a gene: 3. The CDR3 has 12 residues. The CDR3 is CASKTSGPTQYF. The DNA of the CDR3 is TGTGCCAGCAAGACTAGCGGGCCGACCCAGTACTTC.

The V gene is TRBV27, the J gene TRBJ1-5; D may be TRBD1 (6 bases). Deletions cut 5 bases from V and 0 bases from J, with 11 bases between. CDR3 size: 15 residues. In germline, CDR1 is MNHEY, CDR2 SMNVEV (reference sequence). The CDR3 DNA follows: TGTGCCAGCAGTCGGGACACAGATAGCAATCAGCCCCAGCATTTT. Protein sequence: CASSRDTDSNQPQHF.

V is TRBV12-5 and J is TRBJ2-4; TRBD2 matches 7 bases. Germline values: CDR1 LGHNT, CDR2 FRNRAP. The V and J ends lost 5 bases and 0 bases, in that order; junction bases with no gene match: 7. The CDR3 extends over 16 amino acids. In DNA, the CDR3 is TGTGCTAGTGGTCCGCCGGGACTACAAGCCAAAAACATTCAGTACTTC. This sequence encodes CASGPPGLQAKNIQYF. The whole variable domain, filled in from reference TRBV12-5 and TRBJ2-4, reads DARVTQTPRHKVTEMGQEVTMRCQPILGHNTVFWYRQTMMQGLELLAYFRNRAPLDDSGMPKDRFSAEMPDATLATLKIQPSEPRDSAVYFCASGPPGLQAKNIQYFGAGTRLSVL.